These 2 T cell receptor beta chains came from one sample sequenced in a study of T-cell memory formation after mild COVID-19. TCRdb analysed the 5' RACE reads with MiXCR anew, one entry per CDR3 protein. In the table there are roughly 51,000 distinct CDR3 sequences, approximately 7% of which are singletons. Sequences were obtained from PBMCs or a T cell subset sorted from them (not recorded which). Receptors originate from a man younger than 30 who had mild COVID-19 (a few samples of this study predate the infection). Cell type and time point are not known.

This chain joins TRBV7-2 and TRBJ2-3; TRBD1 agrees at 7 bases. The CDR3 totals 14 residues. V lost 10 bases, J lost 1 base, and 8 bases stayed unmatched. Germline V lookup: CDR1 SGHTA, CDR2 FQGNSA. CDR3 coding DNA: TGTGCCACCAAGGGACAGTCCGGCACAGATACGCAGTATTTT. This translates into CATKGQSGTDTQYF. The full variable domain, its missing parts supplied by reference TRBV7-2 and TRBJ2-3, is GAGVSQSPSNKVTEKGKDVELRCDPISGHTALYWYRQSLGQGLEFLIYFQGNSAPDKSGLPSDRFSAERTGGSVSTLTIQRTQQEDSAVYLCATKGQSGTDTQYFGPGTRLTVL.

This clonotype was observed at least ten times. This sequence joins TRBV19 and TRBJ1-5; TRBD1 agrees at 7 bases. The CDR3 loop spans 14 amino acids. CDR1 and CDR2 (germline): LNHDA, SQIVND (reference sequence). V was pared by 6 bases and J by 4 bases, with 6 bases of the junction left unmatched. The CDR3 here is CASSPGGRNQPQHF. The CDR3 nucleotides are TGTGCCAGTAGCCCAGGGGGAAGAAATCAGCCCCAGCATTTT.